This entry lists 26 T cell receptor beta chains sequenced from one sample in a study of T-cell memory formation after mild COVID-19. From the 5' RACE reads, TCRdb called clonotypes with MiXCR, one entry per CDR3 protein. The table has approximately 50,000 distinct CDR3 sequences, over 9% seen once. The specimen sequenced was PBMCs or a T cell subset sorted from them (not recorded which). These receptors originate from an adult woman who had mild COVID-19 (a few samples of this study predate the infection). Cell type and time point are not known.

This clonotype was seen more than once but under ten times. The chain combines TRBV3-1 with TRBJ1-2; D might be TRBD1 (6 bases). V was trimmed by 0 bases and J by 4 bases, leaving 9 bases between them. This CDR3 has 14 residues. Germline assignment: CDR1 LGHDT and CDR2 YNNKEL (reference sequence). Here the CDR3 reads CASSQEDRFYGYTF. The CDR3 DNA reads TGTGCCAGCAGCCAAGAAGACAGGTTCTATGGCTACACCTTC.

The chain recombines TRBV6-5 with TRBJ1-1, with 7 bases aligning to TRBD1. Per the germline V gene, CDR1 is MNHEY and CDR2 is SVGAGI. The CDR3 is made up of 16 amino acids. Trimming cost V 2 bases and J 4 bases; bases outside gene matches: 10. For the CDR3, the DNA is TGTGCCAGCAGTTACGAGGGGGGACAGTACTTCACTGAAGCTTTCTTT. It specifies CASSYEGGQYFTEAFF.

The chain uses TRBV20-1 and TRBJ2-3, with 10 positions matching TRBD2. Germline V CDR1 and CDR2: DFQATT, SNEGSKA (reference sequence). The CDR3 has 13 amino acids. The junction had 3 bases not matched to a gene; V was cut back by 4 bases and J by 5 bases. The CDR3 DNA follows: TGCAGTGCTATACCTAGCGGGAGAGATACGCAGTATTTT. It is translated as CSAIPSGRDTQYF.

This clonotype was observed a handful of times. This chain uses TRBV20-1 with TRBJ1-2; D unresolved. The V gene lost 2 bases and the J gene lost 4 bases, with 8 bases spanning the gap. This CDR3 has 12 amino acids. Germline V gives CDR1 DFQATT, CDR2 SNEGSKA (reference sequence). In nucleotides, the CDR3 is TGCAGTGCTAGACCCGCCGGCTATGGCTACACCTTC. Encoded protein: CSARPAGYGYTF.

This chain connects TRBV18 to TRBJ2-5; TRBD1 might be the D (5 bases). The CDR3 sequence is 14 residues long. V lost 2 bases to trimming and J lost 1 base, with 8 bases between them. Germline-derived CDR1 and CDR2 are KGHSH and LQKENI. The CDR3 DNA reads TGTGCCAGCTCACCAACAGGTCCCCAAGAGACCCAGTACTTC. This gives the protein CASSPTGPQETQYF.

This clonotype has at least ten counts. The CDR3 nucleotides read TGTGCCAGCAGCTTTCATTGGAGAAGGGCCGCGAACACCGGGGAGCTGTTTTTT. Encoded protein: CASSFHWRRAANTGELFF. The genes are TRBV7-2 and TRBJ2-2; no definite D call. CDR3 length: 18 amino acids. Germline V CDR1 and CDR2: SGHTA, FQGNSA. Trimming took 3 bases from V and 0 from J, leaving 17 bases between them.

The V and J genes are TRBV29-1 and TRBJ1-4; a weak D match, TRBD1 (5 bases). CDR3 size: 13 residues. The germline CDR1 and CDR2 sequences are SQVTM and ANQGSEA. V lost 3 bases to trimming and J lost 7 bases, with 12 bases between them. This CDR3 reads CSVDGGIGEKLFF. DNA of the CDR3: TGCAGCGTTGATGGGGGGATCGGTGAAAAACTGTTTTTT.

The CDR3 bases are TGTGCCAGCAGTTTGAGGGATACGCAGTATTTT. This gives the protein CASSLRDTQYF. The V gene is TRBV12-3 or TRBV12-4, the J gene TRBJ2-3; D not resolved. Trimming pared 3 bases from V and 6 bases from J, leaving 4 bases between. This CDR3 has 11 residues.

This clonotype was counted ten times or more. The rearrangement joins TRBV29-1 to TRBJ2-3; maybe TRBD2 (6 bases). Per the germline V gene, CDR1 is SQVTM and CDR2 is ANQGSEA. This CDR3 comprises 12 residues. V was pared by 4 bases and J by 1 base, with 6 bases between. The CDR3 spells CSVASGTDTQYF. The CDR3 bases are TGCAGCGTTGCTAGCGGCACAGATACGCAGTATTTT.

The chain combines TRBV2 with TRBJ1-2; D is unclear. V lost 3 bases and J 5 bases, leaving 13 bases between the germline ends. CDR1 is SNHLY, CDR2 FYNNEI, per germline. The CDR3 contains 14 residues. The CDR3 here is CASSDEGYGYGYTF. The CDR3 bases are TGTGCCAGCAGTGATGAAGGGTATGGATATGGCTACACCTTC. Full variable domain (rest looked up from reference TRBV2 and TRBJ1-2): EPEVTQTPSHQVTQMGQEVILRCVPISNHLYFYWYRQILGQKVEFLVSFYNNEISEKSEIFDDQFSVERPDGSNFTLKIRSTKLEDSAMYFCASSDEGYGYGYTFGSGTRLTVV.

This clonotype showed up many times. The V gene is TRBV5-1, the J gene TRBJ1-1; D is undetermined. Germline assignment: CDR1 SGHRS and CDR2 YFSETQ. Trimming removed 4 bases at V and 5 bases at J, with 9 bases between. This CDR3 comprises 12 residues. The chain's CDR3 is CASSTRGTEAFF. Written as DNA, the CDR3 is TGCGCCAGCAGCACCCGCGGGACTGAAGCTTTCTTT. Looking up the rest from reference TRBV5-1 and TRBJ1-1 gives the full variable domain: KAGVTQTPRYLIKTRGQQVTLSCSPISGHRSVSWYQQTPGQGLQFLFEYFSETQRNKGNFPGRFSGRQFSNSRSEMNVSTLELGDSALYLCASSTRGTEAFFGQGTRLTVV.

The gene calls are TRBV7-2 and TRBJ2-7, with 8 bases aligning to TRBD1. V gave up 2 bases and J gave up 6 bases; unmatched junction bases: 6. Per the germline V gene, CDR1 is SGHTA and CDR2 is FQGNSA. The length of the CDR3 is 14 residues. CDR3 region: CASSLLGQGIEQYF. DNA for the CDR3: TGTGCCAGCAGCTTACTTGGACAGGGTATCGAGCAGTACTTC.

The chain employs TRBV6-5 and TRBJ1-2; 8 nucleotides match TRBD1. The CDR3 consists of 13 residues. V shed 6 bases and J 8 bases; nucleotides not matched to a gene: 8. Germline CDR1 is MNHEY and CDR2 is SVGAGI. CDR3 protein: CASSPGTGRGYTF. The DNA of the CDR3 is TGTGCCAGCAGCCCCGGGACAGGACGAGGCTACACCTTC.

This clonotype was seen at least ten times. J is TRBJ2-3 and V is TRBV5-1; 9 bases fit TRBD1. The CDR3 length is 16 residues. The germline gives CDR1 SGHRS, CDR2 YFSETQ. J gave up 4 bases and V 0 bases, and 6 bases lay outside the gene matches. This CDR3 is CASSLDPGTGSDTQYF. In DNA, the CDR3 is TGCGCCAGCAGCTTGGATCCCGGGACAGGGTCAGATACGCAGTATTTT. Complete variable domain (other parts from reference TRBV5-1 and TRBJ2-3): KAGVTQTPRYLIKTRGQQVTLSCSPISGHRSVSWYQQTPGQGLQFLFEYFSETQRNKGNFPGRFSGRQFSNSRSEMNVSTLELGDSALYLCASSLDPGTGSDTQYFGPGTRLTVL.

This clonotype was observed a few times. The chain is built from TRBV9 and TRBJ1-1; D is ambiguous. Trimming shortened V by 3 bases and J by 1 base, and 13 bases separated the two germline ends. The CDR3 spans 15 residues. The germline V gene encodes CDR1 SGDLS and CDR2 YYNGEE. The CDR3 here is CASSARGNQNTEAFF. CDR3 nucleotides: TGTGCCAGCAGCGCCAGAGGGAATCAGAACACTGAAGCTTTCTTT.

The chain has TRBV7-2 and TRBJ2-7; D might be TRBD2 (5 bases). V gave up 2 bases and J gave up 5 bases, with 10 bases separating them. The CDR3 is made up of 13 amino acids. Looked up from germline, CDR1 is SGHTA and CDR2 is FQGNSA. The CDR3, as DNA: TGTGCCAGCAGCTTAACCGGGATAAACGAGCAGTACTTC. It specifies CASSLTGINEQYF.

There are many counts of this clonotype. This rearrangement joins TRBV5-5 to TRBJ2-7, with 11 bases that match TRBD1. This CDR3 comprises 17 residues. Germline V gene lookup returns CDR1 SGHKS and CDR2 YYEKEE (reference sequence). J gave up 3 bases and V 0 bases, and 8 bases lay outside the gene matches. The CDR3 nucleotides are TGTGCCAGCAGCTTGGTCCTTGGTGGGACAGGGGGCTACGAGCAGTACTTC. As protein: CASSLVLGGTGGYEQYF.

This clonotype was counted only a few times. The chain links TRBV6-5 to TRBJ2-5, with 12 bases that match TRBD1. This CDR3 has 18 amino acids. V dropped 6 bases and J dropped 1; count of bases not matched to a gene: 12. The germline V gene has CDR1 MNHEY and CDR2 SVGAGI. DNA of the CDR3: TGTGCCAGCAGGCCCGGGACAGGGGGCATCTTGAGCCAAGAGACCCAGTACTTC. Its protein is CASRPGTGGILSQETQYF.

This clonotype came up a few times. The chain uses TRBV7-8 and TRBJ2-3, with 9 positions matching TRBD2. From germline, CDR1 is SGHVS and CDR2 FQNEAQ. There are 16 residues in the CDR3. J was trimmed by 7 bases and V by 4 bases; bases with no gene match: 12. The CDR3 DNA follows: TGTGCCAGCAGCTCCCCCTTAGCGGGAGCATCGAATACGCAGTATTTT. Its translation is CASSSPLAGASNTQYF.

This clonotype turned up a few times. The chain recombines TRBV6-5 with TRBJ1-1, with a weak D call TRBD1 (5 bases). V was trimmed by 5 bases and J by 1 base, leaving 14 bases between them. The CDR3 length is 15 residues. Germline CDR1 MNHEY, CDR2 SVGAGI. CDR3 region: CASSRIDSGNTEAFF. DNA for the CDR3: TGTGCCAGCAGTCGAATCGACAGCGGGAACACTGAAGCTTTCTTT.

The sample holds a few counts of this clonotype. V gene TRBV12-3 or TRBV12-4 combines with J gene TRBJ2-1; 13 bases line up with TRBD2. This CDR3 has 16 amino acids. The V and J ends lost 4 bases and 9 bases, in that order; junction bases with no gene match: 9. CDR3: CASSSGLAGPTGEQFF. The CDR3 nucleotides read TGTGCCAGCAGTTCGGGACTAGCGGGACCGACGGGTGAGCAGTTCTTC.

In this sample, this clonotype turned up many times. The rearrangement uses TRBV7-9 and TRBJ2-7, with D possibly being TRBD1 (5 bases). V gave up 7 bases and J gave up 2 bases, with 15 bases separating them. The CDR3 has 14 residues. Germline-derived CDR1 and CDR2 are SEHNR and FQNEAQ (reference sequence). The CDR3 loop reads CASNEGQGTYEQYF. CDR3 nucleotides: TGTGCCAGCAACGAAGGTCAGGGTACCTACGAGCAGTACTTC. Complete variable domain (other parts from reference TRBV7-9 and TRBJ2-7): DTGVSQNPRHKITKRGQNVTFRCDPISEHNRLYWYRQTLGQGPEFLTYFQNEAQLEKSRLLSDRFSAERPKGSFSTLEIQRTEQGDSAMYLCASNEGQGTYEQYFGPGTRLTVT.

CDR3 residues: CASTFLQGNTEAFF. As DNA, the CDR3 is TGTGCCAGCACCTTTCTACAGGGGAACACTGAAGCTTTCTTT. This chain uses TRBV6-5 with TRBJ1-1; D is perhaps TRBD1 (6 bases). This CDR3 spans 14 amino acids. Trimming pared 7 bases from V and 1 base from J, leaving 13 bases between. Germline V lookup: CDR1 MNHEY, CDR2 SVGAGI.

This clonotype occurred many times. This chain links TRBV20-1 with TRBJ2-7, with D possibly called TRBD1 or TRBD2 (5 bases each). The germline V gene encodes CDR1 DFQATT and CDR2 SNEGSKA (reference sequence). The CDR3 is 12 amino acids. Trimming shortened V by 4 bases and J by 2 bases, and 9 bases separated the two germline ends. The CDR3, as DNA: TGCAGTGCTAATGGGGGTACCTACGAGCAGTACTTC. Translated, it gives CSANGGTYEQYF.

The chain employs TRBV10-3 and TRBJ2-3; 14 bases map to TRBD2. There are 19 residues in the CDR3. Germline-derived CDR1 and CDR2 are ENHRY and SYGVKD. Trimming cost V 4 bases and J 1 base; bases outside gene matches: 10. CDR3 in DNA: TGTGCCATCAGTGGCCCCGCCCGACTAGCGGGGGGGGGCACAGATACGCAGTATTTT. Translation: CAISGPARLAGGGTDTQYF.

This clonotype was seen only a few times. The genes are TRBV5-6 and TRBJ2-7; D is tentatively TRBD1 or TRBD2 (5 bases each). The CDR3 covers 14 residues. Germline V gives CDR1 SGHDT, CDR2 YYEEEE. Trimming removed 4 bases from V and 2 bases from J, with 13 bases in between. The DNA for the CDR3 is TGTGCCAGCAGCCCTTGGGACGGGACCTACGAGCAGTACTTC. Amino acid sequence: CASSPWDGTYEQYF.